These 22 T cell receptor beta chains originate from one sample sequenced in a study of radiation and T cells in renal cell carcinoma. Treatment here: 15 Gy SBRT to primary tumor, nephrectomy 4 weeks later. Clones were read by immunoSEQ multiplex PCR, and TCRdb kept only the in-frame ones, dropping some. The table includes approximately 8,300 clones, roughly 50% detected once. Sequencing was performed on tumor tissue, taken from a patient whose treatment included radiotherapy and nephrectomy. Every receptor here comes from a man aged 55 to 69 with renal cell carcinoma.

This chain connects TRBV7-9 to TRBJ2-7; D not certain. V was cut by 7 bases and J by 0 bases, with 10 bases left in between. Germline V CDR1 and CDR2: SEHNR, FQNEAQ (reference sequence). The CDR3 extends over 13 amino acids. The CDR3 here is CASTPTTSYEQYF. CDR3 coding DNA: TGTGCCAGCACCCCGACGACCTCCTACGAGCAGTACTTC.

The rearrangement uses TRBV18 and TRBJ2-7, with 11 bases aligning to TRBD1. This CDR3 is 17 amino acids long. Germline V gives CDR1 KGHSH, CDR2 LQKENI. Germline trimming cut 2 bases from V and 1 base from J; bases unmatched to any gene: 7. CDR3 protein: CASSPVIGQGASYEQYF. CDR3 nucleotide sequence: TGTGCCAGCTCACCAGTAATAGGACAGGGGGCGTCCTACGAGCAGTACTTC.

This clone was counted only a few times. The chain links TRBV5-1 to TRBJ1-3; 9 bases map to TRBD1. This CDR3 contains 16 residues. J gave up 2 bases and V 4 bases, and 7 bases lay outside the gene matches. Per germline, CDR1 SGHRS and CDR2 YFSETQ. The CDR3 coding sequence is TGCGCCAGCAGCGCGACAGGGGGATGGACTGGAAACACCATATATTTT. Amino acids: CASSATGGWTGNTIYF. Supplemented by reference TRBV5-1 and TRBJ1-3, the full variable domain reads KAGVTQTPRYLIKTRGQQVTLSCSPISGHRSVSWYQQTPGQGLQFLFEYFSETQRNKGNFPGRFSGRQFSNSRSEMNVSTLELGDSALYLCASSATGGWTGNTIYFGEGSWLTVV.

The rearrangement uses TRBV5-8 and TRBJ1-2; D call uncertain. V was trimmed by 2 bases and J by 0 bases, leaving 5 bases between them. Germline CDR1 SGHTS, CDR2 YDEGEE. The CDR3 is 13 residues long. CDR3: CASSLEANYGYTF. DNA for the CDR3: TGTGCCAGCAGCTTAGAAGCTAACTATGGCTACACCTTC.

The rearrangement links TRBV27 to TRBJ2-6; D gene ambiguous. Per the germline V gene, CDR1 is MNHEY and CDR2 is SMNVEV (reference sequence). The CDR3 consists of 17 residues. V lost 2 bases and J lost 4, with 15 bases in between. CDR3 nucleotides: TGTGCCAGCAGTTTAATACTGGGTTTGGGGGGGGCCAACGTCCTGACTTTC. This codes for CASSLILGLGGANVLTF.

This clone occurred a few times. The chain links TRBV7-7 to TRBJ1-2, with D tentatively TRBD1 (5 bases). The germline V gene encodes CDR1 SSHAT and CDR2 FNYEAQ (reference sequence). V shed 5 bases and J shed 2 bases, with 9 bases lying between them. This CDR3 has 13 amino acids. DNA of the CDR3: TGTGCCAGCAGCCAGTCAGGGAACTATGGCTACACCTTC. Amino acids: CASSQSGNYGYTF.

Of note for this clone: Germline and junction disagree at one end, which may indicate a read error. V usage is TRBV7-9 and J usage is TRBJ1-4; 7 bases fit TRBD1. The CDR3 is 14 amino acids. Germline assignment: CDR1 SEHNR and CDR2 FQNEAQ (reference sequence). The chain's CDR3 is CASSSTGSNEKLFF. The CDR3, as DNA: TGCGCCAGCAGCTCGACAGGGTCTAATGAAAAACTGTTTTTT. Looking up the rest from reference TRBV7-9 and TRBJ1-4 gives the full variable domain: DTGVSQNPRHKITKRGQNVTFRCDPISEHNRLYWYRQTLGQGPEFLTYFQNEAQLEKSRLLSDRFSAERPKGSFSTLEIQRTEQGDSAMYLCASSSTGSNEKLFFGSGTQLSVL.

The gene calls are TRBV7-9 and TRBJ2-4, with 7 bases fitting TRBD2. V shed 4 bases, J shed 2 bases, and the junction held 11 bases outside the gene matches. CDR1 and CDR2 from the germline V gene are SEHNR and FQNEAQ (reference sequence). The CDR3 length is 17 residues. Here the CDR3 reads CASSYTTVSGPKNIQYF. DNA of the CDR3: TGTGCCAGCAGCTATACCACGGTTAGCGGGCCCAAAAACATTCAGTACTTC.

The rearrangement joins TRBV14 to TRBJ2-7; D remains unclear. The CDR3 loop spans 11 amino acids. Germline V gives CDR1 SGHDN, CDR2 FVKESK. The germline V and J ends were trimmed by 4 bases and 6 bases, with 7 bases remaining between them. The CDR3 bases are TGTGCCAGCAGCCTTAGACTCGAGCAGTACTTC. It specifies CASSLRLEQYF.

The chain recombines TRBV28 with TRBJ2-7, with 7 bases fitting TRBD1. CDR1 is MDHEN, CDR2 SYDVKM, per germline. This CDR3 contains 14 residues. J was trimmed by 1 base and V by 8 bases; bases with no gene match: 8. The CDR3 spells CASGLGTVSYEQYF. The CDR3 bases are TGTGCCAGCGGCCTCGGGACAGTATCCTACGAGCAGTACTTC.

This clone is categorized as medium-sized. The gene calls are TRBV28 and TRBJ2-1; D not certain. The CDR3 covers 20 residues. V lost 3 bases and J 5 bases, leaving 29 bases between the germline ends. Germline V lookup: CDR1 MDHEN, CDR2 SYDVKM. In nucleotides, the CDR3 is TGTGCCAGCAGTTTGGGTGAAAGCGCTTTGGCCCATTCATCGGACAATGAGCAGTTCTTC. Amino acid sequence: CASSLGESALAHSSDNEQFF. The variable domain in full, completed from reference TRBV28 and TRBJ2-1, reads DVKVTQSSRYLVKRTGEKVFLECVQDMDHENMFWYRQDPGLGLRLIYFSYDVKMKEKGDIPEGYSVSREKKERFSLILESASTNQTSMYLCASSLGESALAHSSDNEQFFGPGTRLTVL.

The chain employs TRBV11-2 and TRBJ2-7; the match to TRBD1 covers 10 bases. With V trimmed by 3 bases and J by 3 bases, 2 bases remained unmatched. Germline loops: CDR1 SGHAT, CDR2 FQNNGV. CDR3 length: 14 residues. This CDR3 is CASSFGTGDYEQYF. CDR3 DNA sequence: TGTGCCAGCAGCTTTGGGACAGGGGACTACGAGCAGTACTTC. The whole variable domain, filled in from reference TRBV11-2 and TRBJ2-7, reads EAGVAQSPRYKIIEKRQSVAFWCNPISGHATLYWYQQILGQGPKLLIQFQNNGVVDDSQLPKDRFSAERLKGVDSTLKIQPAKLEDSAVYLCASSFGTGDYEQYFGPGTRLTVT.

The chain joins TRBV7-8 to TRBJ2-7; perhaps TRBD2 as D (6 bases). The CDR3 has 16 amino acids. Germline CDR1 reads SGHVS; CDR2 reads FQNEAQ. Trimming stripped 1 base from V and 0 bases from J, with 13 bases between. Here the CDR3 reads CASSLVPAGSSYEQYF. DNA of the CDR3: TGTGCCAGCAGCTTAGTCCCAGCGGGTAGCTCCTACGAGCAGTACTTC.

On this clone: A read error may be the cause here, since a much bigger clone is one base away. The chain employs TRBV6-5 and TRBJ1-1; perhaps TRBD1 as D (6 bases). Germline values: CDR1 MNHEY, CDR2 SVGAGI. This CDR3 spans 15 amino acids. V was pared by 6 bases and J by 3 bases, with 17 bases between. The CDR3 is CASSPPRGGDTEAFF. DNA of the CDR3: TGTGCCAGCAGCCCCCCCAGGGGCGGGGACACTGAAGCTTTCTTT.

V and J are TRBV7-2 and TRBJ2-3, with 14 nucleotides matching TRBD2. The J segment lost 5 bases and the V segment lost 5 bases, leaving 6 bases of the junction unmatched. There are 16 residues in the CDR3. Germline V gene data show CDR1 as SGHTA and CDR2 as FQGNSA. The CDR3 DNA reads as TGTGCCAGCAGCCCCAGGACTAGCGGGAGGTTAGATACGCAGTATTTT. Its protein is CASSPRTSGRLDTQYF. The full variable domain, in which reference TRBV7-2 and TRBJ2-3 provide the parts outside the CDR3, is GAGVSQSPSNKVTEKGKDVELRCDPISGHTALYWYRQSLGQGLEFLIYFQGNSAPDKSGLPSDRFSAERTGGSVSTLTIQRTQQEDSAVYLCASSPRTSGRLDTQYFGPGTRLTVL.

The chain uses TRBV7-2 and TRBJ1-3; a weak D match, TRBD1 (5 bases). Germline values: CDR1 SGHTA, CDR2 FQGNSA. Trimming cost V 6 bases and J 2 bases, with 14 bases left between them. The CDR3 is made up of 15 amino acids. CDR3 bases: TGTGCCAGCAGGAGAGTCGGGGGGGCTGGAAACACCATATATTTT. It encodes CASRRVGGAGNTIYF.

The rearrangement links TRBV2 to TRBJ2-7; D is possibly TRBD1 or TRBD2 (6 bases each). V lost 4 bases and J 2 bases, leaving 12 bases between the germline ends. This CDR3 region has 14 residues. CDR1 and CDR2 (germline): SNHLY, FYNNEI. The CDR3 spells CASSVERGPYEQYF. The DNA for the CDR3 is TGTGCCAGCAGTGTAGAACGGGGGCCCTACGAGCAGTACTTC.

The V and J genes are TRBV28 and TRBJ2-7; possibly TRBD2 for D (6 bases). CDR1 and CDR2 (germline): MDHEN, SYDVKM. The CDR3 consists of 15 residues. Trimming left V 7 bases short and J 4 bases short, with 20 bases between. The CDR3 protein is CASTRTLGTPYEQYF. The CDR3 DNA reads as TGTGCCAGCACCCGGACCCTCGGGACTCCATACGAGCAGTACTTC. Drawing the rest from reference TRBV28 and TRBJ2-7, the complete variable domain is DVKVTQSSRYLVKRTGEKVFLECVQDMDHENMFWYRQDPGLGLRLIYFSYDVKMKEKGDIPEGYSVSREKKERFSLILESASTNQTSMYLCASTRTLGTPYEQYFGPGTRLTVT.

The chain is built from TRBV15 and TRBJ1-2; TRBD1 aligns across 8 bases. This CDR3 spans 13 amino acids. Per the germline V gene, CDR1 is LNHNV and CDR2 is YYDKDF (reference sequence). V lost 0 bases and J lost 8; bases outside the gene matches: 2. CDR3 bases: TGTGCCACCAGCAGAGATACAGGGGGAGGCTACACCTTC. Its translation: CATSRDTGGGYTF.

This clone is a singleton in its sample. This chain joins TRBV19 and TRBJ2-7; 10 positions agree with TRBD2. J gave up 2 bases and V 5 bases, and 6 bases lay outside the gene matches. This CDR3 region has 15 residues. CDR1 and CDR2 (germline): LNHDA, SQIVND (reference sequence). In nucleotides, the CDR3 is TGTGCCAGTAGTCCTAGCGGGAGCCGTCCCTACGAGCAGTACTTC. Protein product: CASSPSGSRPYEQYF.

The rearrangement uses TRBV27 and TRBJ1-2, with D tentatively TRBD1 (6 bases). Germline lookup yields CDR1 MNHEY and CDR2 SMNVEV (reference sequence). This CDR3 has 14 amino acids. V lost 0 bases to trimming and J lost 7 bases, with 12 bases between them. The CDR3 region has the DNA TGTGCCAGCAGTTTATCGATAAGGGGGGTTGGCTACACCTTC. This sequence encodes CASSLSIRGVGYTF.

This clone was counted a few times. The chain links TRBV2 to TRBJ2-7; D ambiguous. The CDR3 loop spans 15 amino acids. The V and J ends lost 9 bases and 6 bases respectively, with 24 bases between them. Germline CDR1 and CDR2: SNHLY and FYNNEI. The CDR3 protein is CASRSTPQALLEQYF. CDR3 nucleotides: TGTGCCAGTCGGTCAACCCCTCAGGCTCTGCTCGAGCAGTACTTC.